The sequence of this TCR beta chain was determined in a study of cytomegalovirus exposure and HLA in healthy donors. Study overall: Both the 100 to 150 validation repertoires and the roughly 700 first-cohort repertoires used the same platform, as reported by a later analysis. Findings and limits, study-wide: Most TCRs appeared rarely, but some public TCRs recurred in many donors. The study labeled fewer than 200 TCR beta chains cytomegalovirus-associated.

Separation from the roughly 680-subject first cohort characterized the roughly 120-subject validation cohort, to which the donors belonged. This CDR3 has 15 residues. Germline CDR1 and CDR2: SGHVS and FNYEAQ. V shed 1 base and J shed 2 bases, with 9 bases lying between them. A note on this clone: As yet, its antigen is unknown.

Profiled with immunoSEQ multiplex PCR; TCRdb holds only in-frame clones, not every one. The sample records about 170,000 clones, about 90% being singletons. This chain links TRBV7-6 with TRBJ2-1; D is uncertain. This TCR was recovered from a woman younger than 30 in good health and CMV-seropositive. Material for sequencing was PBMCs. The DNA for the CDR3 is TGTGCCAGCAGCTTAGTGGTCGAGACCTACAATGAGCAGTTCTTC. Its translation: CASSLVVETYNEQFF. The full variable domain, in which reference TRBV7-6 and TRBJ2-1 provide the parts outside the CDR3, is GAGVSQSPRYKVTKRGQDVALRCDPISGHVSLYWYRQALGQGPEFLTYFNYEAQQDKSGLPNDRFSAERPEGSISTLTIQRTEQRDSAMYRCASSLVVETYNEQFFGPGTRLTVL.